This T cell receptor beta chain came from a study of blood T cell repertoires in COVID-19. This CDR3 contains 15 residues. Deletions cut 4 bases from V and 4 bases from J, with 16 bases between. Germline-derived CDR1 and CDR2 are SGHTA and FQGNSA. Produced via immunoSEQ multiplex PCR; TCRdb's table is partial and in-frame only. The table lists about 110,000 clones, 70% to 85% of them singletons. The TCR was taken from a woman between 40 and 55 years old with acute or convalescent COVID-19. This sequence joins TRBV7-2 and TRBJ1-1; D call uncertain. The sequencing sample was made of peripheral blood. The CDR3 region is CASSWRVPSGTEAFF. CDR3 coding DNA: TGTGCCAGCAGCTGGAGGGTCCCCTCAGGCACTGAAGCTTTCTTT.